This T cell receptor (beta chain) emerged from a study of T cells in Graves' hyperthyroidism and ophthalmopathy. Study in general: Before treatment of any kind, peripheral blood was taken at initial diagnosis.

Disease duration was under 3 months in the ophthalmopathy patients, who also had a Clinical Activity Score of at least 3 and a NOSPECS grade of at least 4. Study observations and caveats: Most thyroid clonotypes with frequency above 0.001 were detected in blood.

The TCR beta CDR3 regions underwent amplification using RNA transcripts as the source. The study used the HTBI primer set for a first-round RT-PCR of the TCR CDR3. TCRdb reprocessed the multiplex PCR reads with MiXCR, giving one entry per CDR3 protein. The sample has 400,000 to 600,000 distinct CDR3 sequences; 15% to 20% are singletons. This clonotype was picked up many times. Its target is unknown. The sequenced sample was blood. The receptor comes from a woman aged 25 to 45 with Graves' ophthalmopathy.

The CDR3 DNA sequence: TGTGCCACCAGTGACCTTGACAGGGGGCTTTACAATGAGCAGTTCTTC. Its translation is CATSDLDRGLYNEQFF. V gene TRBV24-1 combines with J gene TRBJ2-1, with TRBD1 identical over 10 bases. Germline V gene data show CDR1 as KGHDR and CDR2 as SFDVKD. The CDR3 is made up of 16 amino acids. Trimming cost V 4 bases and J 4 bases; bases outside gene matches: 6.